Below, 5 T cell receptor beta chains from the same sample are listed, as sequenced in a study of OX40 agonist ivuxolimab in advanced cancers. Clones were read by immunoSEQ multiplex PCR, and TCRdb kept only the in-frame ones, dropping some. The repertoire has 55,000 to 70,000 clones, roughly 85% of them found once; the top ten carry approximately 1.3%. Here the sequenced sample was CD4+ or CD8+ T cells sorted from blood, taken in a trial of the OX40 agonist ivuxolimab. The receptors originated from an adult with an advanced solid tumor such as melanoma, head and neck, liver or kidney cancer.

This clone has more than one count but fewer than ten. The rearrangement joins TRBV25-1 to TRBJ1-6, with no clear D. V was clipped by 0 bases and J by 3 bases, with 9 bases between them. Per the germline V gene, CDR1 is MGHDK and CDR2 is SYGVNS. This CDR3 region has 16 residues. CDR3 protein: CASSEYDRSYNSPLHF. The CDR3 DNA reads as TGTGCCAGCAGTGAATATGATCGGAGCTATAATTCACCCCTCCACTTT.

The chain couples TRBV5-1 to TRBJ2-5; D possibly corresponds to TRBD2 (7 bases). Deletions cut 3 bases from V and 4 bases from J, with 22 bases between. CDR3 length equals 17 residues. Germline CDR1 reads SGHRS; CDR2 reads YFSETQ. DNA for the CDR3: TGCGCCAGCAGCTCGTCGACGGGGGGCTGGGGAGGAGAGACCCAGTACTTC. This gives the protein CASSSSTGGWGGETQYF.

This clone has only a few counts. The rearrangement uses TRBV11-2 and TRBJ1-4; D call uncertain. Germline CDR1 SGHAT, CDR2 FQNNGV. This CDR3 contains 13 residues. Deletions cut 7 bases from V and 5 bases from J, with 11 bases between. This chain's CDR3 is CASKASPNEKLFF. The CDR3 coding sequence is TGTGCCAGCAAGGCAAGTCCAAATGAAAAACTGTTTTTT.

The chain is built from TRBV2 and TRBJ2-3; D not resolved. Per the germline V gene, CDR1 is SNHLY and CDR2 is FYNNEI. Trimming left V 4 bases short and J 2 bases short, with 10 bases between. CDR3 length: 14 amino acids. The CDR3 region is CASSVGDDTDTQYF. CDR3 nucleotides: TGTGCCAGCAGTGTTGGAGATGACACAGATACGCAGTATTTT.

In its sample, this clone was seen once. This sequence joins TRBV7-2 and TRBJ2-7; D gene ambiguous. V was cut by 5 bases and J by 4 bases, with 15 bases left in between. The germline V gene encodes CDR1 SGHTA and CDR2 FQGNSA. The CDR3 spans 14 residues. DNA for the CDR3: TGTGCCAGCAGCCCAAGCCGCGCCTCATACGAGCAGTACTTC. It yields the protein CASSPSRASYEQYF.